This T cell receptor beta chain is from a study of blood T cell repertoires in COVID-19. Looking at the study overall: Collection of acute and convalescent COVID-19 samples took place in the United States, Italy and Spain. T cells, B-cell-depleted T cells, or PBMCs supplied cDNA or gDNA.

This CDR3 has 16 residues. Deletions cut 4 bases from V and 3 bases from J, with 19 bases between. Generated by immunoSEQ multiplex PCR, the TCRdb table keeps only in-frame clones and is missing some. The data hold some 150,000 clones, with just under 80% observed a single time. The J gene is TRBJ1-2, the V gene TRBV5-3, with D possibly matching TRBD1 (5 bases). TRBV5-3 belongs to the ORF category, with a function that is uncertain. The sample taken for sequencing was peripheral blood. The clonotype was recovered from a woman aged 80 or over with acute or convalescent COVID-19. The CDR3 spells CARSRRGGAKYYGYTF. CDR3 nucleotide sequence: TGTGCCAGAAGCCGCCGGGGAGGGGCAAAATACTATGGCTACACCTTC.